This T cell receptor (beta chain) was obtained from a study of T cell repertoires in aging, cancer and after chemotherapy (dated by TCRdb to the late 2010s). Turning to the overall study: The donors fell into six age groups ranging from 30 or younger to 70 or older, and each group had at least three individuals. In the solid tumor group, the paired samples taken before and after chemotherapy came from brain tumor (glioblastoma) patients given temozolomide-based therapy. In total, the full dataset held about 8.8 million TCR reads. Peripheral blood TCR beta repertoires from healthy donors and cancer patients were profiled to examine immunoaging and T cell reconstitution after chemotherapy. Alongside around 97 healthy donors serving as a reference group, the cohort included roughly 220 cancer patients, of whom some 91 had hematological cancers and 120 to 130 had solid cancers.

From the cysteine up to the phenylalanine, the CDR3 has a length of 17 residues. Only CDR3 DNA is held: 51 bases, read in frame from base 1. As encoded in the germline V gene, CDR1 is MNHNS while CDR2 is SASEGT. V sheds 6 bases and J sheds 0 bases, leaving 15 bases between their ends. This clonotype was detected only a few times. Its binding antigen is unknown. No base quality values were provided; no much bigger clone lies one nucleotide off. Overall results and qualifications from the work: In healthy donors, the drop in TCR diversity with age came mainly from a loss of richness, whereas in cancer patients a loss of evenness also played a part. Median generation probability increased over the chemotherapy interval in both cancer cohorts, suggesting repertoire reconstitution through rebound thymic output. Compared with age-matched healthy donors, untreated patients with hematological or solid cancers had significantly lower TCR diversity and higher clonality in blood. The authors noted that the repertoire data do not allow conclusions about immunological memory after chemotherapy.

TCR beta rearrangements were amplified from genomic DNA extracted from peripheral blood rather than from sorted cells or RNA. Using a mixed TRB-A/B primer pool, multiplex touch-down PCR amplified rearranged TRB sequences covering the V, D and J segments. Illumina adapters and sample indices were attached to the amplicons in two consecutive PCR reactions using Phusion HS II polymerase. After gel purification with the NucleoSpin Gel and PCR Clean-up kit, the amplicons were checked using Qubit and an Agilent 2100 Bioanalyzer. The libraries were sequenced on an Illumina MiSeq with 600-cycle, single-indexed, paired-end runs. In the source study's methods: MiXCR versions 2.12 and 3.0.5 were used to process TRB sequences. A clone was defined as each unique CDR3 nucleotide sequence, and only productive sequences supported by at least two reads were kept. Shannon diversity, evenness, clonality (one minus evenness), and alpha-parameterized diversity profiles from alpha 0 to 5 were included as repertoire metrics. The IGoR algorithm was used to calculate generation probabilities of clones in the paired pre- and post-chemotherapy samples. Using fastp trimming at Q25 and MiXCR clonotype assembly, TCRdb reanalyzed the public sequencing data and kept in-frame beta chains. All rows with the same CDR3 protein become a single entry with the most common DNA and genes. The V and J calls reflect TCRdb's pipeline rather than the authors' work. For this sample there are 2,000 to 2,500 distinct CDR3 sequences; roughly 23% appear just once. Together, the top ten hold about 10% of the sample.

The TCR sequence derives from a human donor with a solid tumor. The chain is encoded by TRBV6-1 joined to TRBJ1-6; the D gene is perhaps TRBD1, on 6 matching bases. The sample taken for sequencing was blood. The nucleotide sequence reads TGTGCCAGCAGGGGGGACATCCGGAGCTCCTATAATTCACCCCTCCACTTT. It is translated as CASRGDIRSSYNSPLHF.